Listed here are 30 T cell receptor beta chains from one sample, sequenced in a study of T cell changes during pregnancy in multiple sclerosis. The assay was immunoSEQ multiplex PCR, and TCRdb's table has in-frame clones only and misses some. Here the sample spans 100,000 or so clones, just over 90% being singletons. The specimen comprised peripheral blood, sampled in the second trimester of pregnancy. These receptors were collected from a female donor in good health, enrolled as a control in a pregnancy study.

The gene calls are TRBV7-8 and TRBJ1-6; TRBD1 might be the D (5 bases). The CDR3 has 14 residues. The germline V gene encodes CDR1 SGHVS and CDR2 FQNEAQ. Trimming removed 5 bases at V and 3 bases at J, with 8 bases between. CDR3 residues: CASSRRDYNSPLHF. CDR3 in DNA: TGTGCCAGCAGCCGCAGGGACTATAATTCACCCCTCCACTTT.

The chain carries TRBV19 and TRBJ1-4, with TRBD1 matching 7 bases. This CDR3 is 15 amino acids long. V gave up 5 bases and J gave up 4 bases; unmatched junction bases: 7. Per germline, CDR1 LNHDA and CDR2 SQIVND (reference sequence). The CDR3 coding sequence is TGTGCCAGTAGTCCACCGGGACAGCTTAATGAAAAACTGTTTTTT. Its translation is CASSPPGQLNEKLFF.

This clone has more than one count but fewer than ten. The chain uses TRBV11-2 and TRBJ1-5, with TRBD1 matching over 7 bases. This CDR3 is built from 14 residues. V shed 6 bases, J shed 2 bases, and the junction held 4 bases outside the gene matches. CDR1 and CDR2 (germline): SGHAT, FQNNGV. This CDR3 reads CASSRDRGNQPQHF. DNA of the CDR3: TGTGCCAGCAGTCGTGACAGGGGCAATCAGCCCCAGCATTTT.

A single count supports this clone. The rearrangement links TRBV19 to TRBJ2-3, with 8 nucleotides matching TRBD2. Germline V lookup: CDR1 LNHDA, CDR2 SQIVND (reference sequence). Trimming at V came to 4 bases and at J to 7 bases, leaving 13 bases not matched to a gene. This CDR3 has 16 amino acids. The CDR3 DNA reads TGTGCCAGTAGTACCCCCTTAGAGCGGGGGAGGTATACGCAGTATTTT. It translates to CASSTPLERGRYTQYF.

J is TRBJ2-7 and V is TRBV7-9; TRBD2 agrees at 8 bases. The CDR3 has 14 amino acids. V shed 2 bases, J shed 3 bases, and the junction held 3 bases outside the gene matches. Germline CDR1 reads SEHNR; CDR2 reads FQNEAQ (reference sequence). Here the CDR3 reads CASSLSGGYYEQYF. The CDR3 DNA is TGTGCCAGCAGCTTAAGCGGGGGCTACTACGAGCAGTACTTC.

The chain uses TRBV9 and TRBJ2-7; tentatively, D is TRBD1 (6 bases). The CDR3 length is 16 residues. In germline, CDR1 is SGDLS, CDR2 YYNGEE. The germline V and J ends were trimmed by 4 bases and 2 bases, with 19 bases remaining between them. In nucleotides, the CDR3 is TGTGCCAGCAGCTTGGGGGCAGGGAACCTAGCCTACGAGCAGTACTTC. As protein: CASSLGAGNLAYEQYF.

The rearrangement links TRBV11-2 to TRBJ2-1; unclear D gene. V was pared by 4 bases and J by 8 bases, with 9 bases between. CDR3 length: 12 amino acids. Germline V lookup: CDR1 SGHAT, CDR2 FQNNGV. CDR3 sequence (DNA): TGTGCCAGCAGCTACGCAGGCGATGAGCAGTTCTTC. Translating it yields CASSYAGDEQFF.

V usage is TRBV5-1 and J usage is TRBJ1-3, with TRBD1 matching over 11 bases. Germline CDR1 SGHRS, CDR2 YFSETQ. V gave up 3 bases and J gave up 4 bases; unmatched junction bases: 9. This CDR3 spans 17 amino acids. The CDR3 DNA follows: TGCGCCAGCAGCTGGGGACAGGGGGAAGTGAGCGGAAACACCATATATTTT. This translates into CASSWGQGEVSGNTIYF.

The chain recombines TRBV4-3 with TRBJ1-4; TRBD1 aligns across 9 bases. The CDR3 extends over 16 amino acids. Germline lookup yields CDR1 LGHNA and CDR2 YSLEER. V was clipped by 1 base and J by 8 bases; unmatched bases: 8. The CDR3 loop is CASSQGPRTGEEKLFF. The CDR3 coding sequence is TGCGCCAGCAGCCAAGGGCCCCGGACAGGGGAGGAAAAACTGTTTTTT.

The J gene is TRBJ1-1, the V gene TRBV6-1; D uncertain. Trimming stripped 2 bases from V and 3 bases from J, with 19 bases between. This CDR3 has 17 residues. Germline-derived CDR1 and CDR2 are MNHNS and SASEGT. CDR3: CASSESRNSRSHTEAFF. The CDR3 DNA reads as TGTGCCAGCAGTGAAAGTCGGAACAGCCGGTCCCACACTGAAGCTTTCTTT.

This chain uses TRBV19 with TRBJ2-7, with 13 bases fitting TRBD2. The J segment lost 9 bases and the V segment lost 4 bases, leaving 9 bases of the junction unmatched. The CDR3 consists of 15 residues. CDR1 is LNHDA, CDR2 SQIVND, per germline (reference sequence). The CDR3 DNA follows: TGTGCCAGTAGTAGCCGGGGACTAGCGGGGACGGGGCAGTACTTC. Translation: CASSSRGLAGTGQYF.

The chain employs TRBV6-5 and TRBJ1-1, with 8 bases fitting TRBD1. The CDR3 sequence is 14 residues long. V lost 4 bases, J lost 1 base, and 2 bases stayed unmatched. CDR1 and CDR2 from the germline V gene are MNHEY and SVGAGI. For the CDR3, the DNA is TGTGCCAGCAGTTGGGACAGGAGGAACACTGAAGCTTTCTTT. Translated: CASSWDRRNTEAFF.

The CDR3 DNA sequence: TGTGCCAGCAGCTTGACTAGCGGGGCCCAGTATTTT. Its translation is CASSLTSGAQYF. The rearrangement links TRBV7-6 to TRBJ2-3, with 11 bases lining up with TRBD2. The germline V gene has CDR1 SGHVS and CDR2 FNYEAQ. The ends lost 3 bases at V and 12 bases at J; junction bases unmatched: 2. CDR3 length equals 12 residues.

The chain uses TRBV5-1 and TRBJ1-3; TRBD1 aligns across 8 bases. Per the germline V gene, CDR1 is SGHRS and CDR2 is YFSETQ. The V gene end was trimmed by 2 bases and the J gene end by 2 bases; junction bases not matched to a gene: 12. CDR3 length: 18 amino acids. The CDR3 nucleotides are TGCGCCAGCAGCTTTCCGGGACAGGCCCTCTCGGCTGGAAACACCATATATTTT. Translation: CASSFPGQALSAGNTIYF.

As to this clone: This specimen includes other DNA sequences encoding the same CDR3. J is TRBJ1-6 and V is TRBV18; D remains unclear. Trimming took 3 bases from V and 0 from J, leaving 9 bases between them. The germline V gene encodes CDR1 KGHSH and CDR2 LQKENI. This CDR3 contains 16 residues. The CDR3 protein is CASSPGGSSYNSPLHF. CDR3 DNA sequence: TGTGCCAGCTCACCTGGAGGGAGCTCCTATAATTCACCCCTCCACTTT.

The genes are TRBV6-6 and TRBJ1-1, with TRBD1 as a possible D gene (6 bases). The CDR3 sequence is 13 residues long. From germline, CDR1 is MNHNY and CDR2 SVGAGI (reference sequence). V was shortened by 4 bases and J by 6 bases, with 12 bases between the two germline ends. DNA for the CDR3: TGTGCCAGCAGTTCCCCACAGGGCCCTGAAGCTTTCTTT. Protein: CASSSPQGPEAFF.

The rearrangement links TRBV5-5 to TRBJ2-7, with 9 bases lining up with TRBD1. The CDR3 is made up of 15 amino acids. Germline-derived CDR1 and CDR2 are SGHKS and YYEKEE (reference sequence). The V and J ends lost 4 bases and 7 bases, in that order; junction bases with no gene match: 12. In nucleotides, the CDR3 is TGTGCCAGCAGCGACGCTCGGACAGGGGAAGAGGAGCAGTACTTC. Translation: CASSDARTGEEEQYF.

This chain uses TRBV9 with TRBJ1-2; possibly TRBD1 for D (5 bases). Germline assignment: CDR1 SGDLS and CDR2 YYNGEE. The CDR3 consists of 15 residues. Between the trimmed V and J ends, which lost 5 bases and 3 bases, there was a span of 17 bases. Here the CDR3 reads CASSHNTGLHYGYTF. The CDR3, as DNA: TGTGCCAGCAGTCATAACACGGGACTGCACTATGGCTACACCTTC.

V and J are TRBV18 and TRBJ1-1; 9 bases agree with TRBD1. With 3 bases clipped from V and 1 base from J, the junction kept 3 bases outside the gene matches. From germline, CDR1 is KGHSH and CDR2 LQKENI. The length of the CDR3 is 15 residues. The CDR3 nucleotides are TGTGCCAGCTCACCCCGGACAGGGGAGAACACTGAAGCTTTCTTT. Translating gives CASSPRTGENTEAFF.

This chain connects TRBV6-6 to TRBJ1-1, with D tentatively TRBD1 (6 bases). From germline, CDR1 is MNHNY and CDR2 SVGAGI (reference sequence). V shed 7 bases and J shed 1 base, with 16 bases lying between them. The length of the CDR3 is 15 residues. The CDR3 protein is CASTTGFVGNTEAFF. DNA of the CDR3: TGTGCCAGCACTACAGGGTTCGTCGGGAACACTGAAGCTTTCTTT.

The genes are TRBV4-1 and TRBJ1-1; D unresolved. The CDR3 consists of 15 residues. V was pared by 1 base and J by 5 bases, with 14 bases between. Germline values: CDR1 MGHRA, CDR2 YSYEKL. The DNA for the CDR3 is TGCGCCAGCAGCCAAGTTCAATCGGGTCGAACTGAAGCTTTCTTT. Its protein product is CASSQVQSGRTEAFF.

The chain employs TRBV18 and TRBJ1-1; TRBD1 agrees at 8 bases. The length of the CDR3 is 16 residues. V shed 1 base and J 0 bases; nucleotides not matched to a gene: 4. Germline loops: CDR1 KGHSH, CDR2 LQKENI. CDR3: CASSPQQGEMNTEAFF. In DNA, the CDR3 is TGTGCCAGCTCACCACAACAGGGGGAGATGAACACTGAAGCTTTCTTT. The full variable domain, its missing parts supplied by reference TRBV18 and TRBJ1-1, is NAGVMQNPRHLVRRRGQEARLRCSPMKGHSHVYWYRQLPEEGLKFMVYLQKENIIDESGMPKERFSAEFPKEGPSILRIQQVVRGDSAAYFCASSPQQGEMNTEAFFGQGTRLTVV.

This clone appeared once. The chain combines TRBV28 with TRBJ1-6, with D possibly matching TRBD1 (5 bases). Per the germline V gene, CDR1 is MDHEN and CDR2 is SYDVKM. Trimming cost V 2 bases and J 4 bases, with 12 bases left between them. The CDR3 covers 16 residues. CDR3 coding DNA: TGTGCCAGCAGTTTAAAGGGGAATTGGTATAATTCACCCCTCCACTTT. Encoded protein: CASSLKGNWYNSPLHF.

This clone was seen just once. This chain links TRBV6-1 with TRBJ2-3; 8 bases map to TRBD2. V shed 3 bases, J shed 5 bases, and the junction held 10 bases outside the gene matches. The CDR3 has 16 amino acids. Germline CDR1 is MNHNS and CDR2 is SASEGT. The CDR3 sequence: CASSDVPGLGIDTQYF. The CDR3 bases are TGTGCCAGCAGTGACGTACCGGGACTAGGGATAGATACGCAGTATTTT.

The V and J genes are TRBV9 and TRBJ2-2; 11 bases are shared with TRBD2. This CDR3 has 15 amino acids. Trimming took 5 bases from V and 6 from J; bases not matched to a gene: 6. The germline CDR1 and CDR2 sequences are SGDLS and YYNGEE. The CDR3 nucleotides read TGTGCCAGCAGGGCAGGGACTAGCGGCCCCGGGGAGCTGTTTTTT. Amino acid sequence: CASRAGTSGPGELFF.

The rearrangement joins TRBV10-3 to TRBJ2-1; D is possibly TRBD1 (6 bases). V was cut by 0 bases and J by 1 base, with 10 bases left in between. The CDR3 runs to 16 residues. Germline V gene sequence: CDR1 ENHRY, CDR2 SYGVKD. The CDR3 reads CAISESMRGSYNEQFF. DNA for the CDR3: TGTGCCATCAGTGAGTCGATGAGGGGGTCCTACAATGAGCAGTTCTTC.

The chain carries TRBV7-2 and TRBJ1-4; the D gene is possibly TRBD1 (6 bases). The ends were cut back, 3 bases at V and 6 bases at J, with 14 bases in the middle. Germline V gene sequence: CDR1 SGHTA, CDR2 FQGNSA. The CDR3 is 15 residues long. CDR3 DNA sequence: TGTGCCAGCAGCTTCGGCTGGACAGTTTATGAAAAACTGTTTTTT. Translated, it gives CASSFGWTVYEKLFF.

The chain links TRBV27 to TRBJ1-6, with 7 bases aligning to TRBD1. V was pared by 3 bases and J by 16 bases, with 6 bases of the junction left unmatched. The CDR3 is 12 residues long. The germline CDR1 and CDR2 sequences are MNHEY and SMNVEV (reference sequence). CDR3 sequence reads: CASSLPGTELHF. CDR3 DNA: TGTGCCAGCAGTTTGCCCGGGACAGAGCTCCACTTT.

This sequence joins TRBV7-2 and TRBJ2-5, with TRBD2 matching 7 bases. V lost 4 bases to trimming and J lost 3 bases; unmatched junction nucleotides: 8. The germline V gene encodes CDR1 SGHTA and CDR2 FQGNSA. This CDR3 has 15 residues. This CDR3 reads CASSWDASGKETQYF. CDR3 DNA: TGTGCCAGCAGCTGGGACGCTAGCGGTAAAGAGACCCAGTACTTC.

This clone was seen once. The rearrangement joins TRBV6-1 to TRBJ2-7; 12 bases align to TRBD2. With V trimmed by 1 base and J by 5 bases, 3 bases remained unmatched. CDR3 length: 15 amino acids. Germline V gene sequence: CDR1 MNHNS, CDR2 SASEGT. CDR3 in DNA: TGTGCCAGCAGTGAAGTAACTAGCGGGGGGCACGAGCAGTACTTC. This encodes CASSEVTSGGHEQYF.